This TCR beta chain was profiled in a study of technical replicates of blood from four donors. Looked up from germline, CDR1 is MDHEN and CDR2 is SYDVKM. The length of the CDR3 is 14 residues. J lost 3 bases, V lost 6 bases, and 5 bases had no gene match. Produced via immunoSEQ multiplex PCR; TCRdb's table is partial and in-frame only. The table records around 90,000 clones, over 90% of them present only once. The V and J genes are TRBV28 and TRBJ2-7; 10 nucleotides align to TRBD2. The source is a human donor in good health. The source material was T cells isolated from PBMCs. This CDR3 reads CASRAAGGFYEQYF. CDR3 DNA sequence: TGTGCCAGCAGGGCAGCGGGAGGGTTCTACGAGCAGTACTTC.